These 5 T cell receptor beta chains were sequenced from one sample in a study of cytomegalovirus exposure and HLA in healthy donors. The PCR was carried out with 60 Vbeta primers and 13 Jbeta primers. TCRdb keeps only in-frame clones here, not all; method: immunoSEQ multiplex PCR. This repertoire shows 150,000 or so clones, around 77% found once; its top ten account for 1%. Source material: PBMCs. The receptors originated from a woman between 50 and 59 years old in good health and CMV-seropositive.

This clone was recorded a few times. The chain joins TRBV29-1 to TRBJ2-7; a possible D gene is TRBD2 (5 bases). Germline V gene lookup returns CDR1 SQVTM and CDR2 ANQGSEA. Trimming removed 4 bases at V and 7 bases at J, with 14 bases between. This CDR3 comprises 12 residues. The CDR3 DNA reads TGCAGCGTTGCTAGGAGGAATGAGGAGCAGTACTTC. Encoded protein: CSVARRNEEQYF.

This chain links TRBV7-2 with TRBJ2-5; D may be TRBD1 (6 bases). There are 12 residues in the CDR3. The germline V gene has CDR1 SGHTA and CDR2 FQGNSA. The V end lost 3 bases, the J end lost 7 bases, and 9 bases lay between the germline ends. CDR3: CASSFEGGTQYF. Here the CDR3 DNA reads TGTGCCAGCAGCTTCGAAGGGGGGACCCAGTACTTC. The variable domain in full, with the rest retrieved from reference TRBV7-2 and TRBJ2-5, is GAGVSQSPSNKVTEKGKDVELRCDPISGHTALYWYRQSLGQGLEFLIYFQGNSAPDKSGLPSDRFSAERTGGSVSTLTIQRTQQEDSAVYLCASSFEGGTQYFGPGTRLLVL.

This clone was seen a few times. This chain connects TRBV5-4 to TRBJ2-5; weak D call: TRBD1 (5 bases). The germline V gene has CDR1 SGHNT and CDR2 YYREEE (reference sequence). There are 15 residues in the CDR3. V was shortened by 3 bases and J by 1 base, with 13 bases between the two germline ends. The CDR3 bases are TGTGCCAGCAGCTCCCCCCTAGGGGCCCAAGAGACCCAGTACTTC. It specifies CASSSPLGAQETQYF.

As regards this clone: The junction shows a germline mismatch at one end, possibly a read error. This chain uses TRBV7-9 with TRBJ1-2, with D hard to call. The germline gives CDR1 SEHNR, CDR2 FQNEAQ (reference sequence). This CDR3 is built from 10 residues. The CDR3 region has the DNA TGTTCCAGCAGCTTACGGGGCTACACCTTC. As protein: CSSSLRGYTF.

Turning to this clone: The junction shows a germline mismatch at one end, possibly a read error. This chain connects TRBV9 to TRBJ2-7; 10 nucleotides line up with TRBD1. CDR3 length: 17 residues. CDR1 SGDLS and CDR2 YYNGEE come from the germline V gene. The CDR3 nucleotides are TGTGCCGGCAGCGTAGGCCCGGGACAGGGGAGCCCCTACGAGCAGTACTTC. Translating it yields CAGSVGPGQGSPYEQYF.